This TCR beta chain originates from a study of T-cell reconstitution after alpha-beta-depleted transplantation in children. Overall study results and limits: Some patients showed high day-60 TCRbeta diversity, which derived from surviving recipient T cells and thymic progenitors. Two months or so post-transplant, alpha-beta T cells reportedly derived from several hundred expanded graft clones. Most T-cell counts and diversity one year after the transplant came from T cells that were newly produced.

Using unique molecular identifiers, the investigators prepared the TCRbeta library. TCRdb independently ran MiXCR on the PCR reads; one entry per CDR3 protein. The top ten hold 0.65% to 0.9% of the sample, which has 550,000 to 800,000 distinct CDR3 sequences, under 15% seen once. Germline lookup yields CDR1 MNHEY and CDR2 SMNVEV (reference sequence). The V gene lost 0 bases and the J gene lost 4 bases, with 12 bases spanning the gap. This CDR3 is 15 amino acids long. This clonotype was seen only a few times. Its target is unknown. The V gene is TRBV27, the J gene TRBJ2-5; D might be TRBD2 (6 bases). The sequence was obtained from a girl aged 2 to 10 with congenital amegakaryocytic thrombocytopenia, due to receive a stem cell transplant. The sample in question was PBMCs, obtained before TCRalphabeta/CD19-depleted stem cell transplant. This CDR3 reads CASSLSMGAGETQYF. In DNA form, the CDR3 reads TGTGCCAGCAGTTTATCGATGGGAGCGGGAGAGACCCAGTACTTC.